The text below deals with one T cell receptor (beta chain). This record comes from a study of T cell clonotyping in hematopoietic cell transplantation. The CDR3 runs 14 residues. Trimming pared 0 bases from V and 1 base from J, leaving 7 bases between. Germline CDR1 reads SGDLS; CDR2 reads YYNGEE. Produced via immunoSEQ multiplex PCR; TCRdb's table is partial and in-frame only. The data hold roughly 37,000 clones, with approximately 89% observed a single time. The sequence was obtained from a woman aged 40 to 50 in good health. Some clones in this sample may be carry-over from other donors' samples. The sequenced sample consisted of peripheral blood mononuclear cells. The genes are TRBV9 and TRBJ2-5; D is uncertain. The CDR3: CASSVEDVQETQYF. CDR3 nucleotide sequence: TGTGCCAGCAGCGTAGAAGATGTCCAAGAGACCCAGTACTTC.